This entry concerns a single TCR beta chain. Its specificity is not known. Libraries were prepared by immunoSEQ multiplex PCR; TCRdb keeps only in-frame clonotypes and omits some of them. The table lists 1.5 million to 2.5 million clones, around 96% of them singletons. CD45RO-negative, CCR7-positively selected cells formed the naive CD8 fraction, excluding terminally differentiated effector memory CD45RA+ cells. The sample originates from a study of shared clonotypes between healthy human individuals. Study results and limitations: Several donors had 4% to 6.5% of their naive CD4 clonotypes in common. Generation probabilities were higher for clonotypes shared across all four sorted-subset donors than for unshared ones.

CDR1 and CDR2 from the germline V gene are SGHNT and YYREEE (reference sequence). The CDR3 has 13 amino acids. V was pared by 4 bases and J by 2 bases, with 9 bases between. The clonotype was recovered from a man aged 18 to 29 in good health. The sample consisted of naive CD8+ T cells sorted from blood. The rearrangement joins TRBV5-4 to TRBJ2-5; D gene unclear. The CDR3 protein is CASSRLIQETQYF. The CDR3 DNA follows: TGTGCCAGCAGCCGACTTATTCAAGAGACCCAGTACTTC. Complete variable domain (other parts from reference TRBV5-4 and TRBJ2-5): ETGVTQSPTHLIKTRGQQVTLRCSSQSGHNTVSWYQQALGQGPQFIFQYYREEENGRGNFPPRFSGLQFPNYSSELNVNALELDDSALYLCASSRLIQETQYFGPGTRLLVL.